One and the same sample provided the 28 T cell receptor beta chains below, sequenced in a study of blood T cells in healthy people across ages. A second PCR of 7 to 11 cycles used a sample-barcoded 5' primer and a J-beta primer mix. Via MiXCR, TCRdb re-called the 5' RACE reads, giving one row per CDR3 protein. Of 600,000 to 800,000 distinct CDR3 sequences listed, over 40% were seen once; the top ten hold approximately 13%. Sequencing was performed on blood. The receptors stem from an elderly woman in good health.

Of note for this clonotype: One end of the junction is discordant with germline, which a read error may explain. The chain recombines TRBV28 with TRBJ1-6, with a weak D call TRBD1 (5 bases). Germline V lookup: CDR1 MDHEN, CDR2 SYDVKM. The CDR3 covers 18 residues. DNA for the CDR3: TGTGCCAGCAGCTCGGGGGGAAAGGGGCTGACCTATAATTCACCCTTCCACTTT. Amino acids: CASSSGGKGLTYNSPFHF.

The chain uses TRBV28 and TRBJ1-2; the D gene is possibly TRBD1 (6 bases). The V end lost 5 bases, the J end lost 0 bases, and 10 bases lay between the germline ends. Germline-derived CDR1 and CDR2 are MDHEN and SYDVKM. This CDR3 comprises 14 residues. CDR3 region: CASSPDSPNYGYTF. The CDR3 nucleotides read TGTGCCAGCAGTCCGGACAGCCCTAACTATGGCTACACCTTC.

Turning to this clonotype: A much larger clone differs by one base, so this may be a read error. The CDR3 coding sequence is TGTGCCAGCTCACCACAACTGGCCGAAGATACGCAGTATTTT. This sequence encodes CASSPQLAEDTQYF. V gene TRBV18 combines with J gene TRBJ2-3, with D unresolved. The CDR3 runs to 14 residues. Germline V gene data show CDR1 as KGHSH and CDR2 as LQKENI. V was clipped by 1 base and J by 5 bases, with 10 bases between them.

This clonotype was seen repeatedly, ten times or more. V usage is TRBV7-2 and J usage is TRBJ1-2; D is uncertain. The length of the CDR3 is 12 residues. In germline, CDR1 is SGHTA, CDR2 FQGNSA. With 0 bases removed from V and 4 bases from J, the gap between germline ends came to 3 bases. The CDR3 DNA sequence: TGTGCCAGCAGCTTAGCAGCCTATGGCTACACCTTC. As protein: CASSLAAYGYTF.

This chain links TRBV4-3 with TRBJ2-3, with 12 bases identical to TRBD2. Germline CDR1 and CDR2: LGHNA and YSLEER. The trim removed 1 base at V and 6 bases at J, leaving 8 bases unmatched. This CDR3 contains 17 residues. This chain's CDR3 is CASSQVLAGGRGDTQYF. CDR3 bases: TGCGCCAGCAGCCAAGTGCTAGCGGGGGGGCGTGGGGATACGCAGTATTTT.

Only a few counts were recorded for this clonotype. V gene TRBV20-1 combines with J gene TRBJ1-2; a weak D match, TRBD1 (5 bases). Trimming shortened V by 0 bases and J by 4 bases, and 12 bases separated the two germline ends. This CDR3 is 14 amino acids long. CDR1 is DFQATT and CDR2 is SNEGSKA in the germline V gene (reference sequence). The chain's CDR3 is CSARDLSRAYGYTF. The CDR3, as DNA: TGCAGTGCTAGAGATCTAAGCAGGGCCTATGGCTACACCTTC.

CDR3 DNA sequence: TGCAGTGCTAGACGGGGTGACAGGTCGTACACAGATACGCAGTATTTT. Translated: CSARRGDRSYTDTQYF. This rearrangement joins TRBV20-1 to TRBJ2-3; D possibly corresponds to TRBD1 (6 bases). Germline assignment: CDR1 DFQATT and CDR2 SNEGSKA (reference sequence). This CDR3 has 16 amino acids. The V end was cut by 2 bases, the J end by 2 bases, with 17 bases between.

This sequence joins TRBV28 and TRBJ2-4; TRBD1 matches 8 bases. This CDR3 comprises 14 residues. V shed 5 bases, J shed 7 bases, and the junction held 7 bases outside the gene matches. Germline V gene lookup returns CDR1 MDHEN and CDR2 SYDVKM. CDR3 bases: TGTGCCAGCAGTCCCCCAGGGGGCGGGAACATTCAGTACTTC. It codes for CASSPPGGGNIQYF.

In its sample, this clonotype was seen a few times. The rearrangement uses TRBV20-1 and TRBJ2-1; D is uncertain. The CDR3 totals 15 residues. Germline CDR1 reads DFQATT; CDR2 reads SNEGSKA (reference sequence). The V and J ends lost 1 base and 0 bases respectively, with 10 bases between them. The CDR3 DNA reads as TGCAGTGCTAGAGGGGCAAGACGCTCCTACAATGAGCAGTTCTTC. Protein: CSARGARRSYNEQFF.

This clonotype was observed a handful of times. The chain is built from TRBV7-9 and TRBJ1-1; D is uncertain. Germline V gene lookup returns CDR1 SEHNR and CDR2 FQNEAQ (reference sequence). Between the trimmed V and J ends, which lost 10 bases and 6 bases, there was a span of 12 bases. This CDR3 comprises 11 residues. CDR3 bases: TGTGCCACCACATCTGTCGCTGAAGCTTTCTTT. Its translation is CATTSVAEAFF.

This clonotype was observed many times. This chain connects TRBV24-1 to TRBJ2-1; perhaps D is TRBD1 or TRBD2 (5 bases each). The germline gives CDR1 KGHDR, CDR2 SFDVKD. The CDR3 sequence is 12 residues long. V was shortened by 7 bases and J by 2 bases, with 5 bases between the two germline ends. CDR3 DNA: TGTGCCACCAGGGGACCCTACAATGAGCAGTTCTTC. Protein product: CATRGPYNEQFF.

V usage is TRBV4-2 and J usage is TRBJ2-5, with 11 positions matching TRBD2. From germline, CDR1 is LGHNA and CDR2 YNFKEQ. The CDR3 is made up of 18 amino acids. Trimming cost V 1 base and J 2 bases; bases outside gene matches: 9. The CDR3, as DNA: TGTGCCAGCAGCCAAGCGGATCTTAGCGGGAGGGGGCAAGAGACCCAGTACTTC. Protein: CASSQADLSGRGQETQYF.

In this sample, this clonotype turned up many times. V is TRBV5-1 and J is TRBJ2-1, with TRBD2 matching over 13 bases. Germline V CDR1 and CDR2: SGHRS, YFSETQ. V lost 4 bases to trimming and J lost 7 bases; unmatched junction nucleotides: 5. CDR3 length: 15 residues. The chain's CDR3 is CASSTGLAGLNEQFF. The CDR3, as DNA: TGCGCCAGCAGCACGGGACTAGCGGGACTTAATGAGCAGTTCTTC.

The rearrangement joins TRBV5-5 to TRBJ1-2; 7 bases are shared with TRBD1. The CDR3 totals 14 residues. V was pared by 2 bases and J by 4 bases, with 5 bases of the junction left unmatched. In germline, CDR1 is SGHKS, CDR2 YYEKEE (reference sequence). The CDR3 loop is CASSLNRGSYGYTF. CDR3 bases: TGTGCCAGCAGCTTAAACAGGGGAAGCTATGGCTACACCTTC. Using reference TRBV5-5 and TRBJ1-2 for the parts outside the CDR3, the full variable domain is DAGVTQSPTHLIKTRGQQVTLRCSPISGHKSVSWYQQVLGQGPQFIFQYYEKEERGRGNFPDRFSARQFPNYSSELNVNALLLGDSALYLCASSLNRGSYGYTFGSGTRLTVV.

The chain is built from TRBV14 and TRBJ1-2; 9 bases map to TRBD1. The CDR3 covers 16 residues. Per germline, CDR1 SGHDN and CDR2 FVKESK. V shed 4 bases and J 6 bases; nucleotides not matched to a gene: 12. DNA of the CDR3: TGTGCCAGCAGCCCATTGGGGACAGGGCCCGCTGATGGCTACACCTTC. This encodes CASSPLGTGPADGYTF.

This chain connects TRBV29-1 to TRBJ2-4, with TRBD1 identical over 8 bases. Germline trimming cut 6 bases from V and 7 bases from J; bases unmatched to any gene: 5. This CDR3 has 12 amino acids. Germline V gene lookup returns CDR1 SQVTM and CDR2 ANQGSEA. CDR3 protein: CSVPGGGNIQYF. The CDR3 DNA follows: TGCAGCGTCCCAGGGGGCGGGAACATTCAGTACTTC.

A note on this clonotype: A clone one base away is much larger, so this may be a read error. The chain combines TRBV6-1 with TRBJ1-2; D unresolved. Per the germline V gene, CDR1 is MNHNS and CDR2 is SASEGT. V gave up 4 bases and J gave up 2 bases, with 5 bases separating them. CDR3 length: 12 amino acids. CDR3 sequence: CASSARNYGYTF. CDR3 nucleotides: TGTGCCAGCAGTGCCAGGAACTATGGCTACACCTTC.

The chain has TRBV5-5 and TRBJ2-5, with D perhaps TRBD1 (6 bases). Trimming took off 4 bases at V and 11 bases at J, with 24 bases between the two ends. CDR1 is SGHKS, CDR2 YYEKEE, per germline (reference sequence). The CDR3 consists of 15 residues. This CDR3 reads CASSHGTIDWNEQYF. In nucleotides, the CDR3 is TGTGCCAGCAGCCATGGGACAATCGATTGGAATGAACAGTACTTC. Complete variable domain (other parts from reference TRBV5-5 and TRBJ2-5): DAGVTQSPTHLIKTRGQQVTLRCSPISGHKSVSWYQQVLGQGPQFIFQYYEKEERGRGNFPDRFSARQFPNYSSELNVNALLLGDSALYLCASSHGTIDWNEQYFGPGTRLLVL.

This clonotype was found many times. V and J are TRBV5-1 and TRBJ2-1; D is uncertain. The CDR3 runs 13 residues. Germline V gene data show CDR1 as SGHRS and CDR2 as YFSETQ. V lost 3 bases to trimming and J lost 10 bases, with 14 bases between them. The CDR3 DNA is TGCGCCAGCAGCTACGGACCGGAAGAAGAGCAGTTCTTC. Translation: CASSYGPEEEQFF.

This clonotype was counted ten times or more. The genes are TRBV3-1 and TRBJ2-1; tentatively, D is TRBD2 (6 bases). The CDR3 totals 14 residues. CDR1 is LGHDT and CDR2 is YNNKEL in the germline V gene (reference sequence). V was pared by 6 bases and J by 0 bases, with 9 bases between. The CDR3: CASRQRVSYNEQFF. Here the CDR3 DNA reads TGTGCCAGCAGGCAGCGGGTCTCCTACAATGAGCAGTTCTTC.

Turning to this clonotype: The junction differs from germline at one of its ends, possibly a read error. This chain connects TRBV5-1 to TRBJ2-7; possibly TRBD2 for D (5 bases). CDR1 is SGHRS and CDR2 is YFSETQ in the germline V gene. The CDR3 length is 15 residues. CDR3 protein: CANSRLYGDSYEQYF. The CDR3 DNA sequence: TGCGCCAACAGCAGACTATATGGTGACTCCTACGAGCAGTACTTC.

Ten or more counts support this clonotype. The gene calls are TRBV5-1 and TRBJ2-7; D may correspond to TRBD1 or TRBD2 (5 bases each). V gave up 4 bases and J gave up 3 bases, with 14 bases separating them. This CDR3 comprises 14 residues. CDR1 and CDR2 from the germline V gene are SGHRS and YFSETQ. The CDR3 DNA follows: TGCGCCAGCAGCACGGCCGGGACGGACTACGAGCAGTACTTC. It is translated as CASSTAGTDYEQYF. The whole variable domain, remainder taken from reference TRBV5-1 and TRBJ2-7, is KAGVTQTPRYLIKTRGQQVTLSCSPISGHRSVSWYQQTPGQGLQFLFEYFSETQRNKGNFPGRFSGRQFSNSRSEMNVSTLELGDSALYLCASSTAGTDYEQYFGPGTRLTVT.

As for this clonotype: A much larger clonotype is one base distant, so this may be a read error. The chain combines TRBV29-1 with TRBJ2-5, with TRBD2 identical over 13 bases. This CDR3 is built from 14 residues. Germline CDR1 is SQVTM and CDR2 is ANQGSEA. V lost 8 bases and J lost 11; bases outside the gene matches: 14. CDR3 amino acids: CSSMSGLAGSEQYF. In nucleotides, the CDR3 is TGCAGCTCAATGTCGGGACTAGCGGGGTCGGAGCAGTACTTC.

This chain joins TRBV12-3 or TRBV12-4 and TRBJ1-5, with D unclear. This CDR3 region has 14 residues. V gave up 6 bases and J gave up 5 bases, with 14 bases separating them. DNA for the CDR3: TGTGCCAGCAGAACCGGCGCCGGAGATCAGCCCCAGCATTTT. Translation gives CASRTGAGDQPQHF.

The chain uses TRBV6-6 and TRBJ1-2; 9 bases align to TRBD1. The CDR3 spans 15 residues. Per the germline V gene, CDR1 is MNHNY and CDR2 is SVGAGI (reference sequence). The V and J ends lost 2 bases and 9 bases, in that order; junction bases with no gene match: 10. CDR3 nucleotide sequence: TGTGCCAGCAGTTACCCGGACAGGGGAACTAGGAGCTACACCTTC. It translates to CASSYPDRGTRSYTF.

The CDR3 sequence is CASSRTLQETQYF. The CDR3 DNA sequence: TGTGCCAGCAGCCGGACACTGCAAGAGACCCAGTACTTC. The chain recombines TRBV7-3 with TRBJ2-5; TRBD1 might be the D (5 bases). Germline CDR1 SGHTA, CDR2 FQGTGA. Between the trimmed V and J ends, which lost 5 bases and 2 bases, there was a span of 9 bases. The CDR3 loop spans 13 amino acids. The full variable domain, its missing parts supplied by reference TRBV7-3 and TRBJ2-5, is GAGVSQTPSNKVTEKGKYVELRCDPISGHTALYWYRQSLGQGPEFLIYFQGTGAADDSGLPNDRFFAVRPEGSVSTLKIQRTERGDSAVYLCASSRTLQETQYFGPGTRLLVL.

Notes on this clonotype: This may be a read error, as it is one base from a much larger clone. The chain combines TRBV2 with TRBJ2-7, with unresolved D. The CDR3 totals 11 residues. Trimming took off 6 bases at V and 2 bases at J, with 5 bases between the two ends. Germline V gene data show CDR1 as SNHLY and CDR2 as FYNNEI. The CDR3, as DNA: TGTGCCAGCAGGGATCCCTACGAGCAGTACTTC. Translated, it gives CASRDPYEQYF.

This clonotype was counted ten times or more. The chain employs TRBV28 and TRBJ2-1; D unclear. V was clipped by 2 bases and J by 7 bases, with 9 bases between them. The CDR3 has 13 amino acids. The V gene's germline CDR1 is MDHEN and CDR2 SYDVKM. The CDR3 nucleotides read TGTGCCAGCAGTTTACCAGTTCTTAATGAGCAGTTCTTC. Translated, it gives CASSLPVLNEQFF.